The present T cell receptor (beta chain) was sequenced within a study of blood T cell repertoires in COVID-19. Study in general: The United States, Italy and Spain supplied acute and convalescent COVID-19 samples. PBMCs, B-cell-depleted T cells, or T cells were the source of the cDNA or gDNA that made up the material.

Germline CDR1 reads LNHDA; CDR2 reads SQIVND (reference sequence). With 5 bases clipped from V and 7 bases from J, the junction kept 17 bases outside the gene matches. The CDR3 spans 18 residues. As originally analysed: Researchers report that nucleated cell counts were estimated from reference gene primer amplification. The protocol was immunoSEQ multiplex PCR, while the TCRdb copy is restricted to in-frame clones and leaves out a portion. D and trimming come from the DNA, and the V and J calls and clone size come from that table. Of 65,000 to 70,000 clones in the sample, 65% to 90% were seen once. This chain joins TRBV19 and TRBJ2-5, with 12 positions matching TRBD2. Sequenced material: peripheral blood. The source of this sequence is an older man with acute or convalescent COVID-19. For the CDR3, the DNA is TGTGCCAGTAGTTTCCGACTAGCGGGAGTTCTCAAAGGCGGGACCCAGTACTTC. It translates to CASSFRLAGVLKGGTQYF.